The entry below describes one T cell receptor beta chain. These data belong to a study of blood T cell repertoires in COVID-19. Across the whole study: Whether acute or convalescent, the COVID-19 samples came from the United States, Italy and Spain.

From germline, CDR1 is MNHNS and CDR2 SASEGT. V was pared by 0 bases and J by 3 bases, with 6 bases between. The CDR3 consists of 14 residues. As handled by the study authors: It was from reference gene primer amplification that nucleated cell counts were estimated. Here immunoSEQ multiplex PCR was the method, and the copy in TCRdb shows in-frame clones only, minus some. V, J and clone size reflect that table, while D and trimming were determined from the DNA. The sample lists around 160,000 clones, around nine tenths seen once, with 10% in the top ten. The TCR sequence derives from a woman between 70 and 85 years old with COVID-19, enrolled during active disease. The chain couples TRBV6-1 to TRBJ1-3, with D possibly matching TRBD1 (6 bases). Sequenced input: peripheral blood. The CDR3 reads CASSEATGGNTIYF. The CDR3 coding sequence is TGTGCCAGCAGTGAAGCGACAGGTGGAAACACCATATATTTT.